This T cell receptor beta chain was captured in a study of CXCR3-negative and CXCR3-positive naive CD8 T cells. Study-wide context: The total count of TRB reads reached about 135 million, and each library contributed about 1.5 +/- 0.3 million. Overall study results and limits: Most assays were run on fresh PBMCs (CXCR3 expression partially decreased after cryopreservation).

With UMI labels, 5' RACE was used to prepare the TRB cDNA libraries. No DNA is given; TCRdb re-called the 5' RACE reads and lists each CDR3 protein once. Recorded for this sample: 130,000 or so distinct CDR3 sequences. Germline CDR1 is SGHVS and CDR2 is FNYEAQ. The CDR3 has 13 residues. A remark on this clonotype: Its antigen is unidentified.

The chain has TRBV7-6 and TRBJ2-1; the D call from TCRdb, TRBD1, cannot be confirmed without DNA. The source material was naive CXCR3- CD8+ T cells from blood. Subset described: CD45RO-CCR7+CD27+CD95- naive CD8+ T cells lacking CXCR3 (TNR3-). The clonotype comes from a human donor in good health. Some clones in this sample may be carry-over from other donors' samples. This CDR3 reads CAVSPDRGGEQFF.